This T cell receptor beta chain was profiled in a study of shared clonotypes between healthy human individuals. Study-wide results and limits: Owing to a small donor count, the genetic and exposure-history diversity represented was limited. Researchers found naive subsets generally carried larger estimated richness than memory subsets.

A note on this clone: The antigen is unknown.

Germline V gene lookup returns CDR1 MNHEY and CDR2 SVGAGI. The CDR3 consists of 15 residues. V lost 6 bases and J 8 bases, leaving 20 bases between the germline ends. The authors loaded around 200 ng DNA, about 30,000 T cell genomes, into sorted-subset replicate PCRs. The assay was immunoSEQ multiplex PCR, and TCRdb's table has in-frame clones only and misses some. The sample has roughly 2 million clones, just under 95% seen once. Naive CD8 cells lacked CD45RO and underwent positive selection for CCR7, leaving out terminally differentiated effector memory CD45RA+ cells. The rearrangement links TRBV6-5 to TRBJ2-1; D gene ambiguous. The source material was naive CD8+ T cells sorted from blood. The sequence was collected from a man between 18 and 29 years old in good health. The DNA of the CDR3 is TGTGCCAGCAGACCCTCCGGATATATAGTGGATGAGCAGTTCTTC. This sequence encodes CASRPSGYIVDEQFF.